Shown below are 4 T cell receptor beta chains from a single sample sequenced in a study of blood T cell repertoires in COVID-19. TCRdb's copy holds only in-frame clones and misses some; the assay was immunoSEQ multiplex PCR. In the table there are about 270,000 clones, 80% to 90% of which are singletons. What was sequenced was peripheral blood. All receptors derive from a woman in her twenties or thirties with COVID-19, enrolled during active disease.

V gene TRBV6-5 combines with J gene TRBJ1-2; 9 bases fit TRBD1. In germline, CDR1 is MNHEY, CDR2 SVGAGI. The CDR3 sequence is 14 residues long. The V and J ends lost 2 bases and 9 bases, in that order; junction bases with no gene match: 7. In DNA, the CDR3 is TGTGCCAGCAGTTACACGGGACAGGGTAGCAGCTACACCTTC. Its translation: CASSYTGQGSSYTF.

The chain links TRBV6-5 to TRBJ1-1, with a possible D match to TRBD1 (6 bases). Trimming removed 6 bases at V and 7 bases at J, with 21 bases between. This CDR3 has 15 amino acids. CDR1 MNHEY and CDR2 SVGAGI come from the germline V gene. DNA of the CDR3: TGTGCCAGCAGGTCTCCCTTGGGGGAGGGGGGTGAAGCTTTCTTT. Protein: CASRSPLGEGGEAFF.

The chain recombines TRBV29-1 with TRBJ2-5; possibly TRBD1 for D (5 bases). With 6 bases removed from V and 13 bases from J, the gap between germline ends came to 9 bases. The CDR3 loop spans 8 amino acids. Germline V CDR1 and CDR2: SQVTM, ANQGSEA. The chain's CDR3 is CSVGPGYF. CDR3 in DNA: TGCAGCGTGGGGCCTGGGTACTTC.

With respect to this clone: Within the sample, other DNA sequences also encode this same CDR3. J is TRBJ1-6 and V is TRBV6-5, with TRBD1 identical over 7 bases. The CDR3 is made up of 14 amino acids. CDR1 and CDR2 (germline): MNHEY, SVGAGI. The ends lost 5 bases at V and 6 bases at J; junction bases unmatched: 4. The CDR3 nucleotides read TGTGCCAGCAGTCGACAGGGAGGTAATTCACCCCTCCACTTT. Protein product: CASSRQGGNSPLHF.